This passage covers 25 T cell receptor beta chains from one sample sequenced in a study of cytomegalovirus exposure and HLA in healthy donors. Use of 60 Vbeta and 13 Jbeta primers characterized the PCR. This table comes from immunoSEQ multiplex PCR, and its TCRdb copy is limited to in-frame clones, with some not included. The table has a few hundred thousand clones, over 60% seen once. The sample consisted of PBMCs. Every receptor here comes from a man younger than 35 in good health and CMV-seronegative.

This clone was seen a single time. The V gene is TRBV7-8, the J gene TRBJ1-5; 8 nucleotides agree with TRBD1. Germline V lookup: CDR1 SGHVS, CDR2 FQNEAQ. Trimming cost V 2 bases and J 12 bases; bases outside gene matches: 12. This CDR3 is 15 amino acids long. The DNA for the CDR3 is TGTGCCAGCAGCTTATCCGTGGACAGGGTTCGGCTCCAGCATTTT. It translates to CASSLSVDRVRLQHF.

The CDR3 sequence is CASSQQVGSYEQYF. The DNA of the CDR3 is TGCGCCAGCAGCCAACAGGTTGGCTCCTACGAGCAGTACTTC. This rearrangement joins TRBV4-1 to TRBJ2-7, with no clear D. The CDR3 is 14 residues long. V lost 2 bases and J 0 bases, leaving 8 bases between the germline ends. Per the germline V gene, CDR1 is MGHRA and CDR2 is YSYEKL.

The chain employs TRBV4-3 and TRBJ2-5; D might be TRBD2 (6 bases). The germline V and J ends were trimmed by 5 bases and 5 bases, with 15 bases remaining between them. The germline CDR1 and CDR2 sequences are LGHNA and YSLEER. The CDR3 has 14 residues. CDR3: CASSARGLLETQYF. Written as DNA, the CDR3 is TGCGCCAGCAGCGCCCGGGGACTGCTGGAGACCCAGTACTTC.

The chain recombines TRBV25-1 with TRBJ2-1, with D unclear. The V and J ends lost 4 bases and 8 bases respectively, with 6 bases between them. Looked up from germline, CDR1 is MGHDK and CDR2 is SYGVNS. CDR3 length equals 11 residues. In DNA, the CDR3 is TGTGCCAGCAGTGGGCTTTATGAGCAGTTCTTC. Protein: CASSGLYEQFF.

The chain recombines TRBV7-2 with TRBJ2-5; 8 nucleotides align to TRBD2. Germline CDR1 and CDR2: SGHTA and FQGNSA. This CDR3 contains 14 residues. Trimming took 7 bases from V and 10 from J; bases not matched to a gene: 14. DNA for the CDR3: TGTGCCAGCAACCCCGGGGGGGTGTCCAAACGCCAGTACTTC. It codes for CASNPGGVSKRQYF.

This clone has only a few counts. This rearrangement joins TRBV7-2 to TRBJ2-7, with a weak D call TRBD1 (6 bases). The germline gives CDR1 SGHTA, CDR2 FQGNSA. Deletions cut 1 base from V and 6 bases from J, with 13 bases between. This CDR3 region has 14 residues. The CDR3 DNA follows: TGTGCCAGCAGCTTAGGGCAGGGGAGTGCCGAGCAGTACTTC. It yields the protein CASSLGQGSAEQYF.

V and J are TRBV5-6 and TRBJ2-1, with TRBD1 matching over 9 bases. The length of the CDR3 is 17 residues. Germline CDR1 and CDR2: SGHDT and YYEEEE. Unmatched junction bases numbered 10, after V lost 6 bases and J lost 0 bases. The DNA of the CDR3 is TGTGCCAGCACCTTTACCGGGACAGGGAGCTCCTACAATGAGCAGTTCTTC. Translating it yields CASTFTGTGSSYNEQFF. The full variable domain, rest sourced from reference TRBV5-6 and TRBJ2-1, is DAGVTQSPTHLIKTRGQQVTLRCSPKSGHDTVSWYQQALGQGPQFIFQYYEEEERQRGNFPDRFSGHQFPNYSSELNVNALLLGDSALYLCASTFTGTGSSYNEQFFGPGTRLTVL.

The chain employs TRBV7-2 and TRBJ1-2; D perhaps matches TRBD1 (6 bases). V lost 3 bases to trimming and J lost 2 bases, with 7 bases between them. This CDR3 contains 13 residues. The V gene's germline CDR1 is SGHTA and CDR2 FQGNSA. CDR3 nucleotides: TGTGCCAGCAGCTTTACAGGGAACTATGGCTACACCTTC. As protein: CASSFTGNYGYTF.

This sequence joins TRBV19 and TRBJ1-4, with 10 bases that match TRBD1. The CDR3 runs to 14 residues. V lost 7 bases to trimming and J lost 7 bases; unmatched junction nucleotides: 6. Per germline, CDR1 LNHDA and CDR2 SQIVND (reference sequence). This chain's CDR3 is CASMPDRGREKLFF. For the CDR3, the DNA is TGTGCCAGTATGCCAGACAGGGGGCGTGAAAAACTGTTTTTT.

V is TRBV6-5 and J is TRBJ1-1, with TRBD1 as a possible D gene (5 bases). V was shortened by 5 bases and J by 0 bases, with 13 bases between the two germline ends. The CDR3 is 15 residues long. Germline lookup yields CDR1 MNHEY and CDR2 SVGAGI. The DNA of the CDR3 is TGTGCCAGCAGTCCCGGGGGGACCATGAACACTGAAGCTTTCTTT. Protein sequence: CASSPGGTMNTEAFF.

This clone was seen a single time. This chain joins TRBV4-3 and TRBJ2-1, with D perhaps matching TRBD2 (5 bases). This CDR3 region has 16 residues. Germline V CDR1 and CDR2: LGHNA, YSLEER. The V and J ends lost 5 bases and 1 base respectively, with 15 bases between them. The CDR3, as DNA: TGCGCCAGCAGCTCTCAACTAGGGCCTTCCTACAATGAGCAGTTCTTC. The encoded protein is CASSSQLGPSYNEQFF.

This clone was picked up a small number of times. The chain joins TRBV18 to TRBJ2-4; 9 bases line up with TRBD2. The germline V gene encodes CDR1 KGHSH and CDR2 LQKENI. With 3 bases clipped from V and 5 bases from J, the junction kept 8 bases outside the gene matches. There are 16 residues in the CDR3. This chain's CDR3 is CASSPLGGGEENIQYF. The CDR3 bases are TGTGCCAGCTCACCCCTCGGCGGGGGGGAGGAAAACATTCAGTACTTC. The variable domain in full, completed from reference TRBV18 and TRBJ2-4, reads NAGVMQNPRHLVRRRGQEARLRCSPMKGHSHVYWYRQLPEEGLKFMVYLQKENIIDESGMPKERFSAEFPKEGPSILRIQQVVRGDSAAYFCASSPLGGGEENIQYFGAGTRLSVL.

V is TRBV7-2 and J is TRBJ1-2; D is uncertain. Trimming removed 3 bases at V and 5 bases at J, with 13 bases between. Germline CDR1 reads SGHTA; CDR2 reads FQGNSA. CDR3 length: 14 amino acids. DNA of the CDR3: TGTGCCAGCAGCTTCCTAGAAGGGAGGTATGGCTACACCTTC. This sequence encodes CASSFLEGRYGYTF.

The chain uses TRBV6-1 and TRBJ1-5; unclear D gene. Deletions cut 4 bases from V and 4 bases from J, with 11 bases between. In germline, CDR1 is MNHNS, CDR2 SASEGT. The CDR3 is made up of 14 amino acids. The CDR3 DNA reads as TGTGCCAGCAGTGGACACGTTGGGAATCAGCCCCAGCATTTT. Its translation is CASSGHVGNQPQHF.

The chain couples TRBV28 to TRBJ2-1; no definite D call. V gave up 5 bases and J gave up 5 bases, with 10 bases separating them. CDR3 length: 13 residues. CDR1 and CDR2 from the germline V gene are MDHEN and SYDVKM. The CDR3 nucleotides are TGTGCCAGCAGTAGAACAAACAACAATGAGCAGTTCTTC. Protein sequence: CASSRTNNNEQFF.

The chain combines TRBV19 with TRBJ1-1; D is possibly TRBD1 (5 bases). V lost 3 bases and J lost 1, with 15 bases in between. The CDR3 length is 16 residues. Germline-derived CDR1 and CDR2 are LNHDA and SQIVND (reference sequence). The CDR3 is CASSMGWGTGNTEAFF. The CDR3, as DNA: TGTGCCAGTAGTATGGGGTGGGGAACAGGGAACACTGAAGCTTTCTTT.

The chain's CDR3 is CASSTGLRYGYTF. CDR3 bases: TGTGCCAGCTCAACAGGGCTCCGCTATGGCTACACCTTC. The V and J genes are TRBV18 and TRBJ1-2; a weak D match, TRBD1 (6 bases). V was cut by 5 bases and J by 4 bases, with 11 bases left in between. The CDR3 loop spans 13 amino acids. Germline CDR1 is KGHSH and CDR2 is LQKENI.

CDR3 loop: CASSVAGLAGEETQYF. CDR3 bases: TGTGCCAGCAGCGTAGCGGGGCTAGCGGGGGAAGAGACCCAGTACTTC. V is TRBV9 and J is TRBJ2-5; 10 nucleotides agree with TRBD2. The CDR3 has 16 residues. V was pared by 0 bases and J by 3 bases, with 5 bases of the junction left unmatched. The germline gives CDR1 SGDLS, CDR2 YYNGEE.

The chain is built from TRBV30 and TRBJ2-5; D is perhaps TRBD1 (5 bases). From germline, CDR1 is GTSNPN and CDR2 SVGIG (reference sequence). This CDR3 is built from 14 residues. Trimming left V 8 bases short and J 2 bases short, with 18 bases between. CDR3 sequence (DNA): TGTGCCGCATCCAAAACGACAGCTCAAGAGACCCAGTACTTC. Amino acid sequence: CAASKTTAQETQYF.

The V gene is TRBV5-4, the J gene TRBJ1-2; unclear D gene. V was cut by 0 bases and J by 0 bases, with 6 bases left in between. The CDR3 is 14 residues long. CDR1 and CDR2 (germline): SGHNT, YYREEE (reference sequence). Here the CDR3 DNA reads TGTGCCAGCAGCTTGGTAGCAGCTAACTATGGCTACACCTTC. This encodes CASSLVAANYGYTF.

The sample holds one count of this clone. The J gene is TRBJ2-1, the V gene TRBV6-6, with D tentatively TRBD2 (6 bases). The germline CDR1 and CDR2 sequences are MNHNY and SVGAGI (reference sequence). Trimming cost V 4 bases and J 5 bases, with 9 bases left between them. The CDR3 runs to 13 residues. The CDR3 DNA sequence: TGTGCCAGCAGTTTGGTAGCGGACAATGAGCAGTTCTTC. Translation gives CASSLVADNEQFF.

This chain connects TRBV27 to TRBJ2-2; TRBD2 agrees at 10 bases. Germline CDR1 and CDR2: MNHEY and SMNVEV (reference sequence). The J segment lost 4 bases and the V segment lost 6 bases, leaving 5 bases of the junction unmatched. This CDR3 region has 15 residues. The CDR3: CASSRSGGLTGELFF. In nucleotides, the CDR3 is TGTGCCAGCAGCCGTAGCGGGGGGCTCACCGGGGAGCTGTTTTTT.

The CDR3 nucleotides read TGTGCCAGCACCGGGGGGATAGACACTGAAGCTTTCTTT. Amino acids: CASTGGIDTEAFF. The chain combines TRBV2 with TRBJ1-1; D is possibly TRBD1 (5 bases). CDR1 is SNHLY and CDR2 is FYNNEI in the germline V gene. The CDR3 has 13 residues. Deletions cut 7 bases from V and 3 bases from J, with 12 bases between.

The chain uses TRBV27 and TRBJ2-3; 12 positions match TRBD2. Germline assignment: CDR1 MNHEY and CDR2 SMNVEV (reference sequence). With 5 bases clipped from V and 2 bases from J, the junction kept 14 bases outside the gene matches. The CDR3 length is 19 residues. CDR3 sequence (DNA): TGTGCCAGCAGTACGGGGCCTAGCGGGAGGGCCCCCAACACAGATACGCAGTATTTT. Amino acids: CASSTGPSGRAPNTDTQYF.

The chain is built from TRBV7-2 and TRBJ2-1; D remains unclear. The CDR3 covers 13 residues. Germline V lookup: CDR1 SGHTA, CDR2 FQGNSA. V lost 0 bases and J lost 8, with 8 bases in between. The CDR3 nucleotides are TGTGCCAGCAGCTTAGCTAACCCAGATGAGCAGTTCTTC. Encoded protein: CASSLANPDEQFF. The variable domain in full, with the rest retrieved from reference TRBV7-2 and TRBJ2-1, is GAGVSQSPSNKVTEKGKDVELRCDPISGHTALYWYRQSLGQGLEFLIYFQGNSAPDKSGLPSDRFSAERTGGSVSTLTIQRTQQEDSAVYLCASSLANPDEQFFGPGTRLTVL.